The following is a TCR beta chain sequence with its context. Its antigen is as yet unknown. The data derive from a study of T cell responses to AZD1222 COVID-19 vaccine. Study summary: Doses given second, at about 4 or about 12 weeks, were pooled. Study-level results: Only after the peak T cell response were repertoires sampled. Unmutated variant regions are reportedly targeted by nearly half of spike-specific TCRs. Across the whole spike, CD4 TCRs peaked at regions 160-218 and 743-854.

The CDR3 loop spans 14 amino acids. Germline V CDR1 and CDR2: LGHNT, FRNRAP. The trim removed 5 bases at V and 10 bases at J, leaving 8 bases unmatched. Profiling relied on immunoSEQ multiplex PCR, and the TCRdb table lists in-frame clones only, not all of them. The profile shows tens of thousands of clones, 85% to 90% of them singletons. The chain links TRBV12-5 to TRBJ1-6; 7 bases match TRBD1. This receptor was taken from an adult in good health. Sequencing used peripheral blood, obtained on day 0 of AZD1222 vaccination. Here the CDR3 reads CASGVTGYRSPLHF. In nucleotides, the CDR3 is TGTGCTAGTGGTGTGACAGGGTATCGCTCACCCCTCCACTTT.